The subject of this entry is one TCR beta chain. The antigen remains unidentified. This specimen comes from a study of cytomegalovirus exposure and HLA in healthy donors. 13 Jbeta primers and 60 Vbeta primers were used for the PCR. TCRdb keeps only in-frame clones here, not all; method: immunoSEQ multiplex PCR. The record lists about 140,000 clones, of which the ten most abundant hold 2.7%. Looked up from germline, CDR1 is SGHTA and CDR2 is FQGTGA. With V trimmed by 5 bases and J by 6 bases, 6 bases remained unmatched. The CDR3 is made up of 14 amino acids. General study results and limits: Within the data, a cluster of highly shared sequence variants was likely a sequencing artifact. Cytomegalovirus association was listed for 164 TCR beta chains. Indistinguishability led to the exclusion of some V segments, TRBV6-2 and TRBV6-3 included. Rarity held for most TCR sequences, but there were some public TCRs that occurred in many donors.

The TCR originated in a man aged 40-49 years in good health and CMV-seronegative. The specimen sequenced was PBMCs. The chain is built from TRBV7-3 and TRBJ2-1; TRBD1 agrees at 8 bases. The CDR3, as DNA: TGTGCCAGCAGCCCAGGGGGCGAGTCCAATGAGCAGTTCTTC. Translation gives CASSPGGESNEQFF.